This TCR beta chain originates from a study of T-cell reconstitution after alpha-beta-depleted transplantation in children. Notes on the study in general: TCRbeta diversity was high at day 60 in some patients (a result of surviving recipient T cells and thymic progenitors). Several hundred expanded graft clones reportedly supplied alpha-beta T cells about two months after transplant. By one year post-transplant, T-cell counts and diversity largely arose from T cells that were newly produced.

Unique molecular identifiers were incorporated into the prepared TCRbeta library. Using its own MiXCR run on the PCR reads, TCRdb lists one record per CDR3 protein. The repertoire holds over 150,000 distinct CDR3 sequences, 6.3% seen once, with roughly 4.5% in the top ten. At least ten counts were recorded for this clonotype. The antigen remains undetermined. This receptor was identified in a girl under three years old with combined immunodeficiency, due to receive a stem cell transplant. This specimen was PBMCs, taken before TCRalphabeta/CD19-depleted stem cell transplant.

In DNA, the CDR3 is TGTGCCAGCAGCTTGGTACAGCACACCGGGGAGCTGTTTTTT. Protein sequence: CASSLVQHTGELFF. The chain recombines TRBV5-8 with TRBJ2-2; D is ambiguous. V shed 0 bases and J shed 3 bases, with 6 bases lying between them. CDR1 and CDR2 (germline): SGHTS, YDEGEE. There are 14 residues in the CDR3. The full variable domain, in which reference TRBV5-8 and TRBJ2-2 provide the parts outside the CDR3, is EAGVTQSPTHLIKTRGQQATLRCSPISGHTSVYWYQQALGLGLQFLLWYDEGEERNRGNFPPRFSGRQFPNYSSELNVNALELEDSALYLCASSLVQHTGELFFGEGSRLTVL.